This T cell receptor (beta chain) was retrieved from a study of blood T cell repertoires in COVID-19 (dated by TCRdb to the early 2020s). Broadly, across the study: Samples from collaborators originated in the United States, Italy and Spain and spanned both the acute and convalescent phases of COVID-19. The prospective study material was composed of cDNA or gDNA derived from T cells, B-cell-depleted T cells, or PBMCs. The dataset comprised deeply sampled blood TCRbeta repertoires from subjects exposed to, actively infected with, or recovered from COVID-19. A freely available public database, intended as a resource for researchers studying the immune response to SARS-CoV-2, is where the repertoires were released. Samples came from the ongoing ImmuneRACE study (first 160 participants) plus 1,254 subjects from 6 global collaborators. Sample metadata almost always included a de-identified subject ID, COVID-19 status, age in years and sex. Where available, HLA class I and class II types were obtained from metadata supplied by the sample provider rather than from assay-based typing.

The investigation overall reported the following: How much clinical and demographic metadata was included differed by source and by participant, and the metadata was provided uncurated.

TCRbeta CDR3 regions were amplified from genomic DNA using the immunoSEQ Assay, a bias-controlled multiplex PCR. Per the original workflow: The number of nucleated cells in each sample was estimated by amplification of reference gene primers within the assay. To quantify the absolute abundance of each unique TCRbeta CDR3 rearrangement, sequence reads were collapsed and filtered. For each sample, productive Simpson clonality was calculated as the square root of Simpson's diversity index across productive rearrangements. TCRdb limited this immuneACCESS table to in-frame rearrangements with V and J called. A share of clones is missing; checked studies link under half to unresolved V genes, and the rest is unexplained. Clonal size and the V and J genes are those of that table, whereas D and trimming came from the DNA. The sample table lists 300,000 to 350,000 clones, approximately 83% of them with a count of one. The ten largest clones add up to around 2.2% of the sample.

In the case of this clone: There is no known antigen for this receptor. It has no much larger one-base neighbor in the sample; base qualities were not kept.

The cysteine opens and the phenylalanine closes a CDR3 of 14 amino acids. CDR3 DNA only is kept here, 42 bases in frame from base 1. From a lookup of the germline V gene, CDR1 and CDR2 are SQVTM and ANQGSEA. The germline V and J ends show losses of 8 bases and 4 bases respectively, and no gene match explains 12 bases of the junction. Participants in the prospective study were aged about 18 to 95 years, lived in more than 20 United States geographic areas, and enrolled through a virtual design. To assign participants to cohorts, the prospective study relied on clinical history that participants themselves reported in a screening survey and a study questionnaire. ImmuneRACE Cohort 3 recovered participants were defined by two consecutive negative NP/OP PCR tests, healthcare professional clearance, or symptom resolution. In the prospective study, mobile phlebotomists collected whole blood, serum and a nasopharyngeal or oropharyngeal swab from each participant. Participants in the prospective study had the option to provide additional blood draws and questionnaires over an approximately two-month period. Blood samples from the prospective study were shipped frozen or at room temperature prior to DNA extraction.

Sequenced material: PBMCs or T cells enriched from blood (not recorded which). This clonotype was obtained from a man in his thirties or forties who had recovered from COVID-19. The chain was built from TRBV29-1 and TRBJ2-3; TRBD2 agrees with 7 junctional bases. The DNA sequence is as follows: TGCAGCTCTAAGACCCGGGGAGGGCCAGATACGCAGTATTTT. The encoded protein is CSSKTRGGPDTQYF.